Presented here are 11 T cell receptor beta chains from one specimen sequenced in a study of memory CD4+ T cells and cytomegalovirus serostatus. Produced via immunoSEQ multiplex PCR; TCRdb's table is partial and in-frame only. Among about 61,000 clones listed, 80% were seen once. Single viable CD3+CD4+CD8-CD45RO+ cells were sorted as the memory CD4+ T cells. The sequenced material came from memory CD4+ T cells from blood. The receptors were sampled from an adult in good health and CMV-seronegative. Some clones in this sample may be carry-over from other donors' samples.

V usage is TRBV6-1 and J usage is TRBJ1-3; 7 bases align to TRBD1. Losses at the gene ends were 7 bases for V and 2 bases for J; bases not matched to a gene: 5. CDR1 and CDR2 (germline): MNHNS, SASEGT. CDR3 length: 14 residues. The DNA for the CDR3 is TGTGCCAGCAATTTCGACAGGGCTGGAAACACCATATATTTT. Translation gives CASNFDRAGNTIYF.

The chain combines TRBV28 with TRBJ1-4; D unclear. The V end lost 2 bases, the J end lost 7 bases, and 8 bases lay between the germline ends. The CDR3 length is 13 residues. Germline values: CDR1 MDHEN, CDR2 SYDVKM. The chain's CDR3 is CASSLRQVEKLFF. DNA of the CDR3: TGTGCCAGCAGTTTACGGCAGGTTGAAAAACTGTTTTTT.

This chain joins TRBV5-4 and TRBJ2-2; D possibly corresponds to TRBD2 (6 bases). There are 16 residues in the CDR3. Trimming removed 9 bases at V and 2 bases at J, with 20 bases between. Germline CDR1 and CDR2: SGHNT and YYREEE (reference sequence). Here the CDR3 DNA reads TGTGCCACCGCCTTCATTAATAGCGGAAACACCGGGGAGCTGTTTTTT. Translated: CATAFINSGNTGELFF.

The CDR3 loop is CASSMLGNGNQPQHF. CDR3 coding DNA: TGTGCCAGTAGTATGTTAGGAAATGGCAATCAGCCCCAGCATTTT. This sequence joins TRBV19 and TRBJ1-5; no firm D call. The CDR3 is 15 amino acids. Germline V gives CDR1 LNHDA, CDR2 SQIVND (reference sequence). Trimming pared 3 bases from V and 2 bases from J, leaving 11 bases between.

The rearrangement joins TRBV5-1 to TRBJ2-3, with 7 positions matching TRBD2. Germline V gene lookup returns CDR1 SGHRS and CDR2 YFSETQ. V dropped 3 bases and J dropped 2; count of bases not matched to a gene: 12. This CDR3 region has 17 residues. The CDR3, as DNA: TGCGCCAGCAGCTCTACTGGGCCTAGCGGCCTCACAGATACGCAGTATTTT. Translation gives CASSSTGPSGLTDTQYF.

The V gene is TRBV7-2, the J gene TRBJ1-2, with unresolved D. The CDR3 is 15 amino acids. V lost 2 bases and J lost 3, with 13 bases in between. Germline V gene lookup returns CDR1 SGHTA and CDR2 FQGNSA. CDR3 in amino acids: CASSLTSSPDYGYTF. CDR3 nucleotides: TGTGCCAGCAGCTTAACTAGTTCCCCGGACTATGGCTACACCTTC.

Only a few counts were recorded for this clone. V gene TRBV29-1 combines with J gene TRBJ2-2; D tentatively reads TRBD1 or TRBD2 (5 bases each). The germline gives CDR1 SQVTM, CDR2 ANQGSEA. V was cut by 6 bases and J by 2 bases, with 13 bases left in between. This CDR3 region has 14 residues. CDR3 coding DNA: TGCAGCGTCAGGGACCCTCCTAACACCGGGGAGCTGTTTTTT. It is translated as CSVRDPPNTGELFF.

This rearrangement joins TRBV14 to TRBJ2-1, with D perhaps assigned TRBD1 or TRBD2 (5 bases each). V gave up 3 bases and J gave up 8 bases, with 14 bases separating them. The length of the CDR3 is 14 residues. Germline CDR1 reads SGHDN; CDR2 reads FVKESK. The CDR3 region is CASSQSGWGYEQFF. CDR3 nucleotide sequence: TGTGCCAGCAGCCAGTCCGGATGGGGGTATGAGCAGTTCTTC.

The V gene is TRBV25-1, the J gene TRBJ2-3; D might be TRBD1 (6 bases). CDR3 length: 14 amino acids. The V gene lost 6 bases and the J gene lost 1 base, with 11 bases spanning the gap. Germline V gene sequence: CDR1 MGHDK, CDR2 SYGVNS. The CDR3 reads CASSSDRRTDTQYF. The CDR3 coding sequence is TGTGCCAGCAGCTCGGACAGACGCACAGATACGCAGTATTTT.

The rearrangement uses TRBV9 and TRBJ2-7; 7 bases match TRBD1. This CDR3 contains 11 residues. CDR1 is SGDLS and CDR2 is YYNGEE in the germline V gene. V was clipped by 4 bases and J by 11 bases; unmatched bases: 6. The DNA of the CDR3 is TGTGCCAGCAGCTCGACAGGGTTCAAGTACTTC. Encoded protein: CASSSTGFKYF.

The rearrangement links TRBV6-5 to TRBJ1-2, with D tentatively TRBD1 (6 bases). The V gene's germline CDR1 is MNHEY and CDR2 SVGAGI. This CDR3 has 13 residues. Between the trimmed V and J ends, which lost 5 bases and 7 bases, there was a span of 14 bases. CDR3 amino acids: CASSATGFAGYTF. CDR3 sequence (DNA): TGTGCCAGCAGTGCAACAGGGTTTGCTGGCTACACCTTC.